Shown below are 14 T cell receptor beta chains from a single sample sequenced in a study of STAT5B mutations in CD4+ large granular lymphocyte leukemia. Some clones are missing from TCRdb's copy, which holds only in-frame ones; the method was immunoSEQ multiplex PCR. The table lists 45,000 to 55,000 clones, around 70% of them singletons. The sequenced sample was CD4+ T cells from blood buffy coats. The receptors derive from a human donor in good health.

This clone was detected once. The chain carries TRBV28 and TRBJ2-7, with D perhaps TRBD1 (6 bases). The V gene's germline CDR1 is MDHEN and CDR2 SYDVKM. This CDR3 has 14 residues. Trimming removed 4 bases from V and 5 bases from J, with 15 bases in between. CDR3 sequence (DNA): TGTGCCAGCAGTTCCCGGGACACCTTGCACGAGCAGTACTTC. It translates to CASSSRDTLHEQYF.

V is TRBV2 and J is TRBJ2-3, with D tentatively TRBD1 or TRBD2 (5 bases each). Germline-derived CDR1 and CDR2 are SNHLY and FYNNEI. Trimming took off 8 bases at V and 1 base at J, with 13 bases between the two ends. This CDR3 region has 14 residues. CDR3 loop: CASLLGVGTDTQYF. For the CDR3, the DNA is TGTGCCAGCCTACTAGGGGTCGGCACAGATACGCAGTATTTT.

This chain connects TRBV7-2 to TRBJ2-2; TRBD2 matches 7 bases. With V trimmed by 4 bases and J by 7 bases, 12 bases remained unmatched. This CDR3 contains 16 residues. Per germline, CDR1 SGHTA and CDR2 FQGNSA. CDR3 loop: CASSSGLGLSGGELFF. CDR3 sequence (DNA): TGTGCCAGCAGCTCTGGACTAGGGTTAAGCGGCGGGGAGCTGTTTTTT. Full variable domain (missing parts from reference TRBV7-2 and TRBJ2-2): GAGVSQSPSNKVTEKGKDVELRCDPISGHTALYWYRQSLGQGLEFLIYFQGNSAPDKSGLPSDRFSAERTGGSVSTLTIQRTQQEDSAVYLCASSSGLGLSGGELFFGEGSRLTVL.

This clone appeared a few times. CDR3: CASSTATAGQPQHF. The DNA for the CDR3 is TGTGCCAGCAGCACTGCGACGGCCGGTCAGCCCCAGCATTTT. The chain uses TRBV5-6 and TRBJ1-5; no clear D gene. Germline V gene sequence: CDR1 SGHDT, CDR2 YYEEEE. V was trimmed by 4 bases and J by 6 bases, leaving 14 bases between them. The CDR3 totals 14 residues.

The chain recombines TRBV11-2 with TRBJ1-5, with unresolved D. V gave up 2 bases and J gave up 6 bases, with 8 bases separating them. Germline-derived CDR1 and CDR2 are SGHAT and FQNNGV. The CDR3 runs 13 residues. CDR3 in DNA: TGTGCCAGCAGCTTATCGTTGGGTCAGCCCCAGCATTTT. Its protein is CASSLSLGQPQHF. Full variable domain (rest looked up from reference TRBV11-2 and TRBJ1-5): EAGVAQSPRYKIIEKRQSVAFWCNPISGHATLYWYQQILGQGPKLLIQFQNNGVVDDSQLPKDRFSAERLKGVDSTLKIQPAKLEDSAVYLCASSLSLGQPQHFGDGTRLSIL.

The CDR3 spells CASSSPGTGLAGYTF. As DNA, the CDR3 is TGTGCCAGCAGCTCCCCCGGGACAGGGCTTGCTGGCTACACCTTC. The V gene is TRBV7-9, the J gene TRBJ1-2, with TRBD1 matching over 9 bases. The ends lost 4 bases at V and 7 bases at J; junction bases unmatched: 10. This CDR3 is 15 amino acids long. The germline gives CDR1 SEHNR, CDR2 FQNEAQ (reference sequence).

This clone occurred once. The CDR3 coding sequence is TGTGCCAGCCGGAAAAATTACAGGGTCGGGGAGACCCAGTACTTC. Its translation: CASRKNYRVGETQYF. The chain has TRBV19 and TRBJ2-5; possibly TRBD1 for D (6 bases). The germline gives CDR1 LNHDA, CDR2 SQIVND (reference sequence). The CDR3 is made up of 15 amino acids. The germline V and J ends were trimmed by 9 bases and 5 bases, with 22 bases remaining between them.

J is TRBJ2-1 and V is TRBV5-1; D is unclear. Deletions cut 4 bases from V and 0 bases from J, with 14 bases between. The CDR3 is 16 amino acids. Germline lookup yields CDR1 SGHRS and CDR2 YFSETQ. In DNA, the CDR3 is TGCGCCAGCAGCCGGGCAGGCGATAGCTCCTACAATGAGCAGTTCTTC. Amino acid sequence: CASSRAGDSSYNEQFF.

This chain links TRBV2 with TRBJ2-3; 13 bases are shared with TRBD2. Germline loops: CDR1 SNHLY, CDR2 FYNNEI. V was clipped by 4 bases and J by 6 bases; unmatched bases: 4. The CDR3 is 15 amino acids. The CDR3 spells CASSGTSGGGDTQYF. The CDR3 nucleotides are TGTGCCAGCAGTGGGACTAGCGGGGGAGGGGATACGCAGTATTTT.

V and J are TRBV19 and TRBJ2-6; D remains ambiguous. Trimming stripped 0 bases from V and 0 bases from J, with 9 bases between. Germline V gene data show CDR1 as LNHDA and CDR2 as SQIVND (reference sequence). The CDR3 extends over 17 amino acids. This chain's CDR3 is CASSIDGQFSGANVLTF. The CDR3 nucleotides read TGTGCCAGTAGTATAGATGGGCAGTTCTCTGGGGCCAACGTCCTGACTTTC.

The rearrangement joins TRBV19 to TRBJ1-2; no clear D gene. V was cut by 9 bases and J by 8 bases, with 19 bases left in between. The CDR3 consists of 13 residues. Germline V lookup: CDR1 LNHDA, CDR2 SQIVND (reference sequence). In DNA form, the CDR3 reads TGTGCCAGCTCGGAACAGATGGTCCGCGGCTACACCTTC. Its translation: CASSEQMVRGYTF.

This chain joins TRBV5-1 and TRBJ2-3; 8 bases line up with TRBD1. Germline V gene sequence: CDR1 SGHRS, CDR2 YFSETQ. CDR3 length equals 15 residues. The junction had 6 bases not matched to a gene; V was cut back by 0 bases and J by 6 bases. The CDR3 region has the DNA TGCGCCAGCAGCTTGGTAGTGACAGGGGATGATACGCAGTATTTT. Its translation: CASSLVVTGDDTQYF.

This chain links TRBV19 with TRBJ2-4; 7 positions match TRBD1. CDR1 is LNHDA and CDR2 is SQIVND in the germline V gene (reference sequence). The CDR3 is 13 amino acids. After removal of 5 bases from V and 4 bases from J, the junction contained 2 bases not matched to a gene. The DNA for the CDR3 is TGTGCCAGTAGTTTGGGACAGAAAAACATTCAGTACTTC. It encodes CASSLGQKNIQYF.

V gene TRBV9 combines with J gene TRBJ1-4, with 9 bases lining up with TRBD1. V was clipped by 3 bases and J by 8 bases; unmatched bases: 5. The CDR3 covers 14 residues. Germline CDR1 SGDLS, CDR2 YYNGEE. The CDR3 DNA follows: TGTGCCAGCAGCGCACAGGGGGCGGGAGAAAAACTGTTTTTT. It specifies CASSAQGAGEKLFF.